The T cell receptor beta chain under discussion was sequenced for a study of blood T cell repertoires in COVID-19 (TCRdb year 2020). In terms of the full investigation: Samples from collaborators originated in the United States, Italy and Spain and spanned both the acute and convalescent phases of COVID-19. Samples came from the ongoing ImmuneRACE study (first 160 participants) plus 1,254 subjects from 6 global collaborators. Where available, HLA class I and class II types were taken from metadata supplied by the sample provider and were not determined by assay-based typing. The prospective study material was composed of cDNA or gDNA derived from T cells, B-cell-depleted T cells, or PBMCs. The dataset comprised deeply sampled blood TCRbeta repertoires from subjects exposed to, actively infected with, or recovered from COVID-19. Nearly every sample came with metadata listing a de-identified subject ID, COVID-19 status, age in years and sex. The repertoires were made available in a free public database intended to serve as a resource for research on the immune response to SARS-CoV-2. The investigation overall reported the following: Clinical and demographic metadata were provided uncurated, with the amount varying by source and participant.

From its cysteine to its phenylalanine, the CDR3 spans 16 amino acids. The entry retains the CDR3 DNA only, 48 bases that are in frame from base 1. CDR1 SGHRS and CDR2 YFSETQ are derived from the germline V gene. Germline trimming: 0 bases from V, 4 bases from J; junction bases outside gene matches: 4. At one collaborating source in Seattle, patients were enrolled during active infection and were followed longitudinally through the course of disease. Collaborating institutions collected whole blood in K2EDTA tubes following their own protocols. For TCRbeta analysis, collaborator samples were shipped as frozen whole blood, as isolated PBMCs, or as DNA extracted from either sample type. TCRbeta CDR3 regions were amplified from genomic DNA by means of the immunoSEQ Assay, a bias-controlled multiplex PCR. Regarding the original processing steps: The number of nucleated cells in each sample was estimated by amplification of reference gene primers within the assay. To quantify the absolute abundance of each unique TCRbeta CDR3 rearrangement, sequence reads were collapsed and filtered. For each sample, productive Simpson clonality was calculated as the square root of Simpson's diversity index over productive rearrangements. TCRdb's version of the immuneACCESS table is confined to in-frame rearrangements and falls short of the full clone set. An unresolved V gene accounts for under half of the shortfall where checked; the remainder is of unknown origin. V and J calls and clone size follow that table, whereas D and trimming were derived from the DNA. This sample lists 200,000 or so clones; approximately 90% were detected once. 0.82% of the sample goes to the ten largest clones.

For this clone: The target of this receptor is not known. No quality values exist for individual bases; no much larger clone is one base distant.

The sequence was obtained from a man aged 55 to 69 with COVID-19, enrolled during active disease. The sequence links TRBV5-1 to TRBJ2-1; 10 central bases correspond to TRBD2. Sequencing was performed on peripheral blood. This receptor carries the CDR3 CASSLDASGSYNEQFF. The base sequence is TGCGCCAGCAGCTTGGATGCTAGCGGGAGTTACAATGAGCAGTTCTTC.